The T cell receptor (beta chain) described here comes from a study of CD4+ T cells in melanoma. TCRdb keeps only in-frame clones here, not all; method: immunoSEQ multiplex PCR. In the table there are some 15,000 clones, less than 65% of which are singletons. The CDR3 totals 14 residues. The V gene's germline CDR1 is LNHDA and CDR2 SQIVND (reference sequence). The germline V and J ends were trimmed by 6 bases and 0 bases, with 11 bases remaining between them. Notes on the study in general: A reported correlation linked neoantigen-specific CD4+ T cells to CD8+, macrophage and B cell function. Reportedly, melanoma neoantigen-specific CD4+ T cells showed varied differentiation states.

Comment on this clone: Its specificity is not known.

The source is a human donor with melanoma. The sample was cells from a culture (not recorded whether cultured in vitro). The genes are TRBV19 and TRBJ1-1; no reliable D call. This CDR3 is CASSADTMNTEAFF. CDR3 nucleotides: TGTGCCAGTAGCGCCGACACCATGAACACTGAAGCTTTCTTT.